This is a list of T cell receptor beta chains from one sample in a study of blood T cells in healthy people across ages. TCRdb re-analysed the 5' RACE reads in MiXCR, keeping a single row per CDR3 protein. The sample lists approximately 810,000 distinct CDR3 sequences, 29% seen once, with 17% in the top ten. The sequenced material came from blood. The receptor set was obtained from a woman over 75 in good health. CDR3s include the opening cysteine and the closing phenylalanine or tryptophan. D genes are given only for firm matches. Expanded clones are given a class, and other clones once, few, many or no size at all.

D: -
size: once
J: TRBJ2-5
V: TRBV20-1
CDR3: CSARDRGGEGTQYF
DNA: TGCAGTGCTAGAGATCGAGGGGGGGAAGGGACCCAGTACTTC

D: -
size: many
J: TRBJ2-3
V: TRBV28
CDR3: CASSTLKGERSTDTQYF
DNA: TGTGCCAGCAGTACCTTGAAGGGTGAGAGAAGCACAGATACGCAGTATTTT

D: TRBD1
size: -
J: TRBJ2-1
V: TRBV4-3
CDR3: CASSHPDRGNEQFF
DNA: TGCGCCAGCAGCCACCCTGACAGGGGCAATGAGCAGTTCTTC

D: TRBD1
size: many
J: TRBJ1-4
V: TRBV20-1
CDR3: CSARTGTNEKLFF
DNA: TGCAGCGCTCGGACAGGGACCAATGAAAAACTGTTTTTT

D: -
size: -
J: TRBJ2-3
V: TRBV18
CDR3: CASFRANTDTQYF
DNA: TGTGCCAGCTTCAGGGCCAACACAGATACGCAGTATTTT

D: -
size: few
J: TRBJ2-1
V: TRBV7-2
CDR3: CASSLAYSNEQFF
DNA: TGTGCCAGCAGCTTAGCTTATTCGAATGAGCAGTTCTTC

D: TRBD2
size: -
J: TRBJ2-2
V: TRBV3-1
CDR3: CASSWKGLAANTGELFF
DNA: TGTGCCAGCAGCTGGAAGGGACTAGCGGCGAACACCGGGGAGCTGTTTTTT

D: -
size: -
J: TRBJ1-6
V: TRBV12-3/TRBV12-4
CDR3: CASSPQSLRNSPLHF
DNA: TGTGCCAGCAGTCCCCAGAGTCTACGGAATTCACCCCTCCACTTT

D: -
size: medium-sized
J: TRBJ2-1
V: TRBV15
CDR3: CATSRGRGHSYNEQFF
DNA: TGTGCCACCAGCAGAGGGAGAGGGCACTCCTACAATGAGCAGTTCTTC

D: -
size: -
J: TRBJ2-5
V: TRBV29-1
CDR3: CSVADFRGANGFQETQYF
DNA: TGCAGCGTCGCCGATTTCCGGGGGGCTAATGGGTTTCAAGAGACCCAGTACTTC

D: -
size: many
J: TRBJ2-1
V: TRBV7-2
CDR3: CASSPRSISSYNEQFF
DNA: TGTGCCAGCAGCCCCCGTAGCATTTCATCCTACAATGAGCAGTTCTTC

D: -
size: -
J: TRBJ2-1
V: TRBV6-1
CDR3: CASSEQGGGLLGNEQCF
DNA: TGTGCCAGCAGTGAACAGGGGGGGGGCCTCCTGGGGAATGAGCAGTGCTTC

D: -
size: -
J: TRBJ2-3
V: TRBV7-2
CDR3: CASALEDTQYF
DNA: TGTGCCAGCGCCCTAGAGGATACGCAGTATTTT

D: TRBD2
size: -
J: TRBJ2-1
V: TRBV24-1
CDR3: CATSGASGNDEQFF
DNA: TGTGCCACCAGTGGGGCTAGCGGAAACGATGAGCAGTTCTTC

D: -
size: many
J: TRBJ1-5
V: TRBV18
CDR3: CASSPRGAENQPQHF
DNA: TGTGCCAGCTCACCACGGGGTGCGGAAAATCAGCCCCAGCATTTT

D: TRBD1
size: many
J: TRBJ2-3
V: TRBV20-1
CDR3: CSARPRDRGPDTQYF
DNA: TGCAGTGCTAGGCCCCGGGACAGGGGACCAGATACGCAGTATTTT

D: TRBD1
size: -
J: TRBJ2-7
V: TRBV28
CDR3: CASSFSQGATNSYNEQYF
DNA: TGTGCCAGCAGCTTCAGCCAGGGGGCTACCAACTCCTACAATGAGCAGTACTTC

D: -
size: many
J: TRBJ1-2
V: TRBV6-5
CDR3: CASSSRLTYGYTF
DNA: TGTGCCAGCAGTTCCCGCCTAACCTATGGCTACACCTTC

D: -
size: few
J: TRBJ1-5
V: TRBV6-6
CDR3: CASSRQKSSNQPQHF
DNA: TGTGCCAGCAGTAGACAGAAGTCTAGCAATCAGCCCCAGCATTTT

D: -
size: -
J: TRBJ2-7
V: TRBV25-1
CDR3: CASSEPPGRANNEQYF
DNA: TGTGCCAGCAGTGAACCTCCGGGACGAGCAAACAATGAGCAGTACTTC

D: -
size: many
J: TRBJ2-3
V: TRBV27
CDR3: CASSITNRISTDTQYF
DNA: TGTGCCAGCAGTATCACAAACAGGATTAGCACAGATACGCAGTATTTT

D: -
size: many
J: TRBJ1-4
V: TRBV29-1
CDR3: CSASLEEKLFF
DNA: TGCAGCGCTTCCCTGGAGGAAAAACTGTTTTTT

D: TRBD1
size: many
J: TRBJ2-7
V: TRBV7-9
CDR3: CASSLGGTGTYEQYF
DNA: TGTGCCAGCAGCTTAGGCGGGACAGGTACCTACGAGCAGTACTTC

D: TRBD1
size: many
J: TRBJ1-1
V: TRBV20-1
CDR3: CSAGRQGAFGDTEAFF
DNA: TGCAGTGCTGGTCGACAGGGGGCTTTCGGGGACACTGAAGCTTTCTTT

D: TRBD1
size: many
J: TRBJ2-5
V: TRBV14
CDR3: CASSQDSGTGRQTQYF
DNA: TGTGCCAGCAGCCAAGATTCCGGGACAGGGAGACAGACCCAGTACTTC

D: TRBD2
size: few
J: TRBJ2-3
V: TRBV7-9
CDR3: CASSSSKLTSGGGDTQYF
DNA: TGTGCCAGCAGCTCCTCAAAACTGACTAGCGGGGGCGGGGATACGCAGTATTTT

D: -
size: many
J: TRBJ2-3
V: TRBV24-1
CDR3: CATSDSSGLSTDTQYF
DNA: TGTGCCACCAGTGACTCCAGCGGGTTAAGCACAGATACGCAGTATTTT

D: -
size: -
J: TRBJ1-1
V: TRBV27
CDR3: CASSFGLHSGSEAFF
DNA: TGTGCCAGCAGCTTTGGACTTCACTCGGGGTCTGAAGCTTTCTTT

D: -
size: many
J: TRBJ2-7
V: TRBV7-2
CDR3: CASSLGRVYEQYF
DNA: TGTGCCAGCAGCTTAGGACGGGTCTACGAGCAGTACTTC

D: -
size: -
J: TRBJ2-1
V: TRBV7-2
CDR3: CASSQSTEQFF
DNA: TGTGCCAGCAGCCAATCCACTGAGCAGTTCTTC

D: TRBD1
size: few
J: TRBJ2-1
V: TRBV6-2/TRBV6-3
CDR3: CASSSGQGGFNEQFF
DNA: TGTGCCAGCAGCTCTGGACAGGGGGGATTCAATGAGCAGTTCTTC

D: -
size: many
J: TRBJ2-1
V: TRBV7-9
CDR3: CASSLGLGLGSHNEQFF
DNA: TGTGCCAGCAGCTTAGGATTAGGGCTGGGTTCCCACAATGAGCAGTTCTTC

D: TRBD1
size: -
J: TRBJ2-1
V: TRBV9
CDR3: CASSVGQGVYNEQFF
DNA: TGTGCCAGCAGCGTAGGCCAGGGGGTCTACAATGAGCAGTTCTTC

D: -
size: many
J: TRBJ2-5
V: TRBV10-2
CDR3: CASSLLRGVETQYF
DNA: TGCGCCAGCAGCCTCCTTAGAGGGGTGGAGACCCAGTACTTC

D: -
size: -
J: TRBJ2-1
V: TRBV7-9
CDR3: CASSFGQTWDYNEQFF
DNA: TGTGCCAGCAGCTTCGGACAAACCTGGGACTACAATGAGCAGTTCTTC

D: -
size: -
J: TRBJ2-2
V: TRBV30
CDR3: CAWSPNSRVGNTGELFF
DNA: TGTGCCTGGAGTCCCAATTCCAGGGTCGGAAACACCGGGGAGCTGTTTTTT

D: TRBD2
size: -
J: TRBJ2-1
V: TRBV27
CDR3: CASSSGTRGHNEQFF
DNA: TGTGCCAGCAGCTCCGGGACTAGGGGCCACAATGAGCAGTTCTTC

D: -
size: -
J: TRBJ1-5
V: TRBV2
CDR3: CASSAGQGAQPQHF
DNA: TGTGCCAGCAGCGCCGGGCAGGGTGCTCAGCCCCAGCATTTT

D: TRBD2
size: many
J: TRBJ2-5
V: TRBV20-1
CDR3: CSARLAGGQSVQETQYF
DNA: TGCAGTGCTAGACTAGCGGGGGGACAAAGCGTCCAAGAGACCCAGTACTTC

D: -
size: -
J: TRBJ2-5
V: TRBV12-3/TRBV12-4
CDR3: CASSTRRQGGETQYF
DNA: TGTGCCAGCAGTACCCGTCGGCAGGGGGGAGAGACCCAGTACTTC

D: -
size: few
J: TRBJ1-5
V: TRBV3-1
CDR3: CASSQARGREFSPNGNQPQHF
DNA: TGTGCCAGCAGCCAAGCTCGGGGCAGGGAATTTTCTCCTAATGGCAATCAGCCCCAGCATTTT

D: -
size: -
J: TRBJ2-4
V: TRBV6-1
CDR3: CASSPVGKAPTKNIQYF
DNA: TGTGCCAGCAGCCCGGTCGGAAAGGCCCCGACCAAAAACATTCAGTACTTC

D: -
size: -
J: TRBJ1-2
V: TRBV20-1
CDR3: CSATPKGGAHYGHTF
DNA: TGCAGTGCTACACCAAAAGGAGGGGCCCACTATGGCCACACCTTC

D: -
size: many
J: TRBJ2-5
V: TRBV10-3
CDR3: CAGSREGYGETQYF
DNA: TGTGCCGGGTCCCGGGAAGGATACGGAGAGACCCAGTACTTC

D: -
size: -
J: TRBJ1-2
V: TRBV20-1
CDR3: CSATKDRVYGYTF
DNA: TGCAGTGCTACGAAGGACCGAGTCTATGGCTACACCTTC

D: -
size: many
J: TRBJ2-7
V: TRBV2
CDR3: CASTVGVDYEQYF
DNA: TGTGCCAGCACAGTGGGGGTTGACTACGAGCAGTACTTC

D: -
size: -
J: TRBJ2-4
V: TRBV11-2
CDR3: CASSLAVGLRNIQYF
DNA: TGTGCCAGCAGCTTAGCCGTTGGACTTCGGAACATTCAGTACTTC

D: TRBD1
size: many
J: TRBJ2-7
V: TRBV5-6
CDR3: CASSAPTGGYYEQYF
DNA: TGTGCCAGCAGCGCACCGACAGGGGGCTACTACGAGCAGTACTTC

D: -
size: -
J: TRBJ2-5
V: TRBV3-1
CDR3: CASSHARETQYF
DNA: TGTGCCAGCAGCCATGCCCGGGAGACCCAGTACTTC

D: -
size: many
J: TRBJ1-5
V: TRBV20-1
CDR3: CSAMGGGQPQHF
DNA: TGCAGTGCTATGGGGGGTGGGCAGCCCCAGCATTTT

D: -
size: many
J: TRBJ1-2
V: TRBV4-2
CDR3: CASSQDRGTNYGYTF
DNA: TGTGCCAGCAGCCAGGACCGGGGGACAAACTATGGCTACACCTTC

D: -
size: many
J: TRBJ1-6
V: TRBV12-3/TRBV12-4
CDR3: CASSLRGANNSPLHF
DNA: TGTGCCAGCAGTTTAAGAGGCGCGAATAATTCACCCCTCCACTTT

D: TRBD1
size: many
J: TRBJ2-3
V: TRBV29-1
CDR3: CSVERGPTDTQYF
DNA: TGCAGCGTTGAGAGGGGGCCGACAGATACGCAGTATTTT

D: TRBD2
size: -
J: TRBJ2-6
V: TRBV7-2
CDR3: CASSRRGGDGANVLTF
DNA: TGTGCCAGCAGCCGGCGGGGGGGCGACGGGGCCAACGTCCTGACTTTC

D: -
size: -
J: TRBJ2-1
V: TRBV11-3
CDR3: CASSSQGGIDEQFF
DNA: TGTGCCAGCAGCTCACAGGGGGGGATTGATGAGCAGTTCTTC